A selection of T cell receptor beta chains follows, all from one sample in a study of T cell responses to AZD1222 COVID-19 vaccine. Repertoires were generated with immunoSEQ multiplex PCR, while TCRdb's copy carries only in-frame clones and drops some. There are roughly 96,000 clones in the sample; 88% occur only once, and about 12% lies in the top ten. The input for sequencing was peripheral blood, taken 28 days after the second AZD1222 dose. These receptors came from an adult who received the AZD1222 COVID-19 vaccine. Each CDR3 is given with its conserved first and last residue. D genes are given only for firm matches. Size is omitted from some rows. Given values are once, few, many or a class for expanded clones.

TRBV27	TRBJ1-6	-	-	CASSLGVGLNSPLHF	TGTGCCAGCAGTTTGGGGGTCGGGCTTAATTCACCCCTCCACTTT
TRBV5-1	TRBJ2-7	-	-	CASSFTTDYEQYF	TGCGCCAGCAGCTTTACGACAGACTACGAGCAGTACTTC
TRBV11-3	TRBJ2-1	TRBD2	once	CASSWGGGNNEQFF	TGTGCCAGCAGCTGGGGCGGGGGTAACAATGAGCAGTTCTTC
TRBV15	TRBJ1-5	-	-	CATSRDFQPQHF	TGTGCCACCAGCAGAGATTTTCAGCCCCAGCATTTT
TRBV5-4	TRBJ2-1	-	-	CASRTIASSNEQFF	TGTGCCAGCAGGACTATAGCGTCAAGCAATGAGCAGTTCTTC
TRBV6-5	TRBJ1-5	-	few	CASRGRGNQPQHF	TGTGCCAGCAGAGGGAGGGGGAATCAGCCCCAGCATTTT
TRBV6-5	TRBJ1-1	-	few	CASTWTENTEAFF	TGTGCCAGCACCTGGACCGAGAACACTGAAGCTTTCTTT
TRBV27	TRBJ1-6	TRBD1	-	CASRSSGQHNSPLHF	TGTGCCAGCCGATCCTCGGGACAGCACAATTCACCCCTCCACTTT
TRBV3-1/TRBV3-2	TRBJ1-2	-	-	CASSQGIETYGYTF	TGTGCCAGCAGTCAAGGTATAGAAACCTATGGCTACACCTTC
TRBV7-2	TRBJ2-5	TRBD1	-	CASSLGGGQGYETQYF	TGTGCCAGCAGCTTAGGGGGAGGACAGGGCTATGAGACCCAGTACTTC
TRBV6-5	TRBJ2-7	TRBD2	-	CASSSGTSTYEQYF	TGTGCCAGCAGCTCCGGGACTAGTACCTACGAGCAGTACTTC
TRBV5-4	TRBJ2-7	TRBD2	-	CASSSGRAMYEQYF	TGTGCCAGCTCTAGCGGGAGGGCAATGTACGAGCAGTACTTC
TRBV28	TRBJ1-1	TRBD1	-	CASRSAGGTEAFF	TGTGCCAGCAGGTCTGCAGGGGGCACTGAAGCTTTCTTT
TRBV9	TRBJ1-4	-	-	CASSESGTLKWGEKLFF	TGTGCCAGCAGCGAGTCCGGGACACTCAAATGGGGGGAAAAACTGTTTTTT
TRBV30	TRBJ1-2	-	-	CAWSIDRNYGYTF	TGTGCCTGGAGTATCGACAGGAACTATGGCTACACCTTC
TRBV2	TRBJ2-2	-	-	CASSGGYNTGELFF	TGTGCCAGTAGTGGCGGATATAACACCGGGGAGCTGTTTTTT
TRBV7-9	TRBJ1-1	-	-	CASSEDGPIAEAFF	TGTGCCAGCAGCGAGGACGGCCCGATCGCTGAAGCTTTCTTT
TRBV5-6	TRBJ2-1	-	-	CAAEKGGLSNEQFF	TGTGCAGCGGAAAAAGGGGGGCTATCGAATGAGCAGTTCTTC
TRBV2	TRBJ2-5	TRBD1	-	CASSRDRGQQETQYF	TGTGCCAGCAGTCGGGACAGGGGGCAGCAAGAGACCCAGTACTTC
TRBV5-1	TRBJ1-1	-	-	CASSLGSAAFF	TGCGCCAGCAGCTTGGGTTCGGCAGCTTTCTTT
TRBV7-9	TRBJ1-2	-	-	CASSLSVLYGYTF	TGTGCCAGCAGCTTATCAGTACTCTATGGCTACACCTTC
TRBV18	TRBJ2-1	-	once	CASSPDGNNEQFF	TGTGCCAGCTCCCCAGACGGAAACAATGAGCAGTTCTTC
TRBV5-4	TRBJ2-5	TRBD1	-	CASSLPAGTGGEETQYF	TGTGCCAGCAGCTTGCCAGCTGGGACAGGGGGGGAAGAGACCCAGTACTTC
TRBV3-1/TRBV3-2	TRBJ1-2	-	once	CASSPSQSYTVNYGYTF	TGTGCCAGCAGCCCCTCCCAATCTTATACGGTTAACTATGGCTACACCTTC
TRBV6-1	TRBJ1-4	TRBD1	few	CASSEGQENEKLFF	TGTGCCAGCAGTGAGGGACAGGAGAATGAAAAACTGTTTTTT
TRBV20-1	TRBJ1-5	-	-	CSASRQGRKQPQHF	TGCAGTGCTAGTCGGCAGGGGAGAAAGCAGCCCCAGCATTTT
TRBV7-9	TRBJ2-7	-	-	CASSTSGTTPAEQYF	TGTGCCAGCAGCACCTCCGGGACCACGCCGGCCGAGCAGTACTTC
TRBV11-1	TRBJ2-2	-	few	CASSFLPGYGELFF	TGTGCCAGCAGCTTCTTGCCCGGCTACGGGGAGCTGTTTTTT
TRBV6-5	TRBJ2-3	TRBD1	once	CASRSGQLFTDTQYF	TGTGCCAGCAGATCGGGACAGCTATTCACAGATACGCAGTATTTT
TRBV7-8	TRBJ1-5	-	-	CASSLARKNQPQHF	TGTGCCAGCAGCTTAGCCAGGAAGAATCAGCCCCAGCATTTT
TRBV9	TRBJ2-7	TRBD1	few	CASSVASMGRTGVYEQYF	TGTGCCAGCAGCGTAGCGTCCATGGGGCGGACAGGGGTATACGAGCAGTACTTC
TRBV4-3	TRBJ1-2	TRBD1	-	CASSQDRRGLYGYTF	TGCGCCAGCAGCCAAGATCGGAGGGGGCTCTATGGCTACACCTTC
TRBV6-1	TRBJ1-3	-	-	CASSEAKGRNTIYF	TGTGCCAGCAGTGAAGCGAAGGGGCGAAACACCATATATTTT
TRBV7-3	TRBJ2-7	-	-	CASSLRPRALREQYF	TGTGCCAGCAGCTTAAGGCCCAGGGCTCTTAGGGAGCAGTACTTC
TRBV5-4	TRBJ2-5	TRBD2	-	CASSLAGAKETQYF	TGTGCCAGCTCCCTAGCGGGAGCGAAAGAGACCCAGTACTTC
TRBV9	TRBJ1-1	TRBD1	-	CASSSESGTDIQAFF	TGTGCCAGCAGCTCCGAATCCGGGACAGACATACAAGCTTTCTTT
TRBV6-4	TRBJ2-1	TRBD2	-	CASSVNGGSRIF	TGTGCCAGCAGTGTTAACGGCGGGAGTAGAATCTTC
TRBV18	TRBJ2-3	-	-	CASSPSRPPNTDTQYF	TGTGCCAGCTCACCCTCACGGCCGCCTAACACAGATACGCAGTATTTT
TRBV6-5	TRBJ1-6	-	-	CASSFSRGDSPLHF	TGTGCCAGCAGTTTTTCCCGGGGGGACTCACCCCTCCACTTT
TRBV5-6	TRBJ1-4	-	-	CASSTDGRAKLFF	TGTGCCAGCAGCACCGACGGTCGAGCAAAACTGTTTTTT
TRBV10-3	TRBJ1-1	TRBD1	-	CAISEYRGDTEAFF	TGTGCCATCAGTGAATACAGGGGAGACACTGAAGCTTTCTTT
TRBV27	TRBJ2-5	-	few	CASRAPPETQYF	TGTGCCAGCAGGGCCCCGCCTGAGACCCAGTACTTC
TRBV7-2	TRBJ1-4	-	-	CASRRSGVEKLFF	TGTGCCAGCAGGCGGTCAGGGGTCGAAAAACTGTTTTTT
TRBV4-1	TRBJ2-5	TRBD1	-	CASSHWTGEVRTQYF	TGCGCCAGCAGCCACTGGACAGGGGAGGTCCGGACCCAGTACTTC
TRBV11-3	TRBJ1-6	-	-	CASSSYSDSSYNSPLHF	TGTGCCAGCAGCTCCTACAGCGATAGCTCCTATAATTCACCCCTCCACTTT
TRBV28	TRBJ2-3	TRBD2	-	CASSLWGGDAADTQYF	TGTGCCAGCAGTTTATGGGGGGGGGACGCGGCAGATACGCAGTATTTT
TRBV2	TRBJ1-1	-	few	CASSEAGLGNTEAFF	TGTGCCAGCAGTGAAGCTGGACTGGGGAACACTGAAGCTTTCTTT
TRBV28	TRBJ2-7	TRBD2	once	CASSFLPGGSYEQYF	TGTGCCAGCAGTTTCTTACCGGGAGGGAGCTACGAGCAGTACTTC
TRBV5-5	TRBJ1-1	-	once	CASSLAGPNTEAFF	TGTGCCAGCAGCTTGGCCGGCCCGAACACTGAAGCTTTCTTT
TRBV27	TRBJ2-7	TRBD1	few	CASSRSRDRAYEQYF	TGTGCCAGCAGCCGCTCCCGGGACAGGGCCTACGAGCAGTACTTC